This TCR beta chain was sequenced for a study of T cells in Graves' hyperthyroidism and ophthalmopathy. The CDR3 regions of TCR beta were amplified from RNA transcripts. HTBI primers were used for first-round RT-PCR of the TCR CDR3. TCRdb reanalysed the multiplex PCR reads using MiXCR and keeps one entry per CDR3 protein. The profile shows some 740,000 distinct CDR3 sequences, around 15% of them singletons. Broader study findings: Among thyroid clonotypes expanded above 0.001, most also appeared in blood.

Graves' hyperthyroidism is called stable when ophthalmopathy does not progress within 18 months. Any patient presenting with uncontrolled infection, other autoimmune disease, pregnancy or lactation was left out. This clonotype has ten or more counts. Its antigen is as yet unknown. This CDR3 region has 15 residues. CDR1 MNHEY and CDR2 SMNVEV come from the germline V gene (reference sequence). The V end was cut by 3 bases, the J end by 2 bases, with 13 bases between. Material: blood. The chain joins TRBV27 to TRBJ1-2; D may be TRBD1 (5 bases). The receptor was isolated from a woman aged 18-35 years with Graves' hyperthyroidism. DNA of the CDR3: TGTGCCAGCAGTTTCCACGATGGGGGAAACTATGGCTACACCTTC. Amino acids: CASSFHDGGNYGYTF.